The clone carrying this TCR beta chain was counted ten times or more. Its specificity is unknown. This record comes from a study of T-cell reconstitution after alpha-beta-depleted transplantation in children. Broader study findings: Surviving recipient T cells and thymic progenitors underlay high day-60 TCRbeta diversity in some patients. Newly generated T cells supplied most T-cell counts and diversity one year post-transplant. Approximately two months post-transplant, alpha-beta T cells reportedly originated from several hundred expanded graft clones.

Unique molecular identifiers were incorporated into the prepared TCRbeta library. One entry per CDR3 protein, called by TCRdb with MiXCR from the PCR reads. The profile shows around 270,000 distinct CDR3 sequences, roughly 8.2% of them singletons. Trimming cost V 6 bases and J 0 bases; bases outside gene matches: 6. CDR3 size: 17 residues. Germline V gene lookup returns CDR1 MDHEN and CDR2 SYDVKM. This TCR came from a female patient aged 2-10 years who had a stem cell transplant for Fanconi anemia, so the T cells may come from the graft donor. Source: peripheral blood, taken 360 days after TCRalphabeta/CD19-depleted stem cell transplant. The rearrangement joins TRBV28 to TRBJ2-3; TRBD2 agrees at 13 bases. CDR3: CASSGLAGDTSTDTQYF. The CDR3 coding sequence is TGTGCCAGCAGCGGACTAGCGGGAGATACTAGCACAGATACGCAGTATTTT.